This TCR beta chain was captured in a study of T cell repertoires in cytomegalovirus infection. Study-wide background: CMV infection and matching HLA type were both indicated by public TCR beta signatures.

This clonotype was seen more than once but under ten times. This CDR3 comprises 15 residues. Germline V CDR1 and CDR2: SQVTM, ANQGSEA. V shed 8 bases and J shed 0 bases, with 17 bases lying between them. TCRdb ran MiXCR on the reads and lists one entry per CDR3 protein. The sample yields roughly 500,000 distinct CDR3 sequences, 16% seen once. This sequence joins TRBV29-1 and TRBJ2-1; no firm D call. The TCR was taken from a human donor in good health (CMV status not recorded). Some clones in this sample may be carry-over from other donors' samples. The sample was CD8+ T cells from PBMCs. CDR3 in amino acids: CSFSWWQSSYNEQFF. CDR3 nucleotide sequence: TGCAGCTTCTCCTGGTGGCAAAGCTCCTACAATGAGCAGTTCTTC.